The present T cell receptor (beta chain) was sequenced within a study of CXCR3-negative and CXCR3-positive naive CD8 T cells. For the study at large: The libraries yielded about 150 million TRB reads, about 1.5 +/- 0.3 million each. The study's findings and limits: Both of the naive subsets showed about the same high diversity, but memory CD8+ cells had much less.

On this clonotype: Its antigen is undetermined.

Sorting yielded triplicates of hundreds of thousands of cells for each CD8+ T cell subset. TRB cDNA libraries were made by UMI-labeled 5' RACE. TCRdb reprocessed the 5' RACE reads; each CDR3 protein has one entry and no DNA is given. The sample table includes under 75,000 distinct CDR3 sequences. This CDR3 spans 14 amino acids. Germline lookup yields CDR1 SGHTA and CDR2 FQGNSA. The V call is TRBV7-2, the J call TRBJ1-1; TCRdb calls TRBD1, which cannot be checked without DNA. The sequence was obtained from a human donor in good health. Some clones in this sample may be carry-over from other donors' samples. Material for sequencing was naive CXCR3- CD8+ T cells from blood. Subset here: CD45RO-CCR7+CD27+CD95- naive CD8+ T cells lacking CXCR3 (TNR3-). The CDR3 is CASSEGGANTEAFF. Drawing the rest from reference TRBV7-2 and TRBJ1-1, the complete variable domain is GAGVSQSPSNKVTEKGKDVELRCDPISGHTALYWYRQSLGQGLEFLIYFQGNSAPDKSGLPSDRFSAERTGGSVSTLTIQRTQQEDSAVYLCASSEGGANTEAFFGQGTRLTVV.